Included here is one T cell receptor beta chain sequence, with context. No antigen is known for it. No base quality information exists; no much larger clone differs at one position. These data are taken from a study of OX40 agonist ivuxolimab in advanced cancers. Concerning the study at large: Ivuxolimab was a fully human IgG2 agonistic monoclonal antibody targeting the costimulatory receptor OX40 (CD134). Intravenous ivuxolimab was administered to patients every 2 weeks at six dose levels: 0.01, 0.1, 0.3, 1.5, 3 and 10 mg/kg. Among the roughly 52 dose-escalation patients, about 19 had hepatocellular carcinoma, around 15 melanoma, 9 renal cell carcinoma and 9 head and neck cancer. In the dose-escalation cohort, approximately 83% of patients were male, and the mean age was roughly 60 years with a range of 23 to 79. Prior anti-PD-1, anti-PD-L1 or anti-CTLA-4 therapy was permitted, and checkpoint inhibitors had been received by about two fifths of dose-escalation patients. Partial responses were achieved by three dose-escalation patients, of whom one had hepatocellular carcinoma and two had cutaneous melanoma. Peripheral TCRbeta sequencing aimed to test whether ivuxolimab altered TCR sequence diversity and caused clonal T-cell expansion. The paper describes the monotherapy dose-escalation part (N of about 57 patients) of the phase I trial of ivuxolimab. Broad study findings and their caveats: Partial responders in the 0.1-3.0 mg/kg groups had among the lowest normalized peripheral clonal expansion, especially among CD8+ T cells. The antigen specificity of the clonally expanded peripheral T cells was not determined. Clonal expansion of both CD4+ and CD8+ blood T cells was observed from baseline to week 6 at doses 0.1 to 3.0 mg/kg. After ivuxolimab, expanded clones were on average more numerous among CD8+ T cells than among CD4+ T cells. Low levels of normalized T-cell clonal expansion were also seen in some patients who did not respond.

The germline V gene yields SGHTA for CDR1 and FQGNSA for CDR2. Including cysteine and phenylalanine, the CDR3 has 16 amino acids. The kept DNA is CDR3 alone, 48 bases in frame from the first base. For this chain, trimming is 0 bases at the V end and 7 bases at the J end, and the number of junction bases without a gene match is 9. Genomic DNA was isolated from the sorted cells so that the TCRbeta CDR3 region could be sequenced. The immunoSEQ Assay was used to sequence the TCRbeta CDR3 regions. TCRdb stores this immuneACCESS table with in-frame sequences only. Part of the clones is absent; in the studies checked, under half of the shortfall reflects unresolved V genes, and no reason is known for the rest. This sample holds some 100,000 clones; under 90% were observed only once. The ten largest clones take up approximately 1.2% of the sample. Patients with a history of autoimmune disease or receiving systemic immunosuppression were excluded from the trial. Peripheral blood for TCR sequencing was collected from all dose cohorts at baseline, on cycle 4 day 1, and on cycle 7 day 1. Samples came from an open-label, multicenter, first-in-human phase I dose-escalation trial of ivuxolimab. Adults with locally advanced or metastatic melanoma, renal cell carcinoma, hepatocellular carcinoma or head and neck squamous cell carcinoma were enrolled in the trial. CD4+ and CD8+ T cells were sorted separately from peripheral blood before TCR sequencing.

The receptor was derived from an adult with an advanced solid tumor such as melanoma, head and neck, liver or kidney cancer. Recombination linked TRBV7-2 to TRBJ2-7, with 10 middle bases fitting TRBD2. Here the sequenced sample was CD4+ or CD8+ T cells sorted from blood, taken in a trial of the OX40 agonist ivuxolimab. The bases are TGTGCCAGCAGCTTAGCGCGGGTGAATAGCGGGGGGGAGCAGTACTTC. It translates as CASSLARVNSGGEQYF.